Sequencing of this TCR beta chain was carried out in a study of shared clonotypes between healthy human individuals. General study points: Investigators expected sequencing depth to affect clonotype sharing among donors.

Germline V gene lookup returns CDR1 LGHNA and CDR2 YNFKEQ. The CDR3 is made up of 18 amino acids. The V gene end was trimmed by 2 bases and the J gene end by 5 bases; junction bases not matched to a gene: 9. CD8 cells regarded as naive lacked CD45RO, were positively chosen for CCR7, and omitted terminally differentiated effector memory CD45RA+ cells. This clone was seen a few times. Its antigen is undetermined. How the authors handled the data: ImmunoSEQ sequences covered only the junction and lacked quality scores; filtering therefore differed. This table comes from immunoSEQ multiplex PCR, and its TCRdb copy is limited to in-frame clones, with some not included. That table furnishes V, J and clone size, whereas the DNA furnished D and trimming. The sample consists of about 590,000 clones, about 95% of them appearing once.

This clonotype was sampled from a woman in her thirties in good health. Material: naive CD8+ T cells sorted from blood. The gene calls are TRBV4-2 and TRBJ2-2; 12 positions match TRBD2. CDR3 loop: CASSQFRPGLAGTGELFF. For the CDR3, the DNA is TGTGCCAGCAGCCAATTTCGCCCCGGACTAGCGGGGACCGGGGAGCTGTTTTTT.